This T cell receptor (beta chain) was sequenced during a study of neurological immune-mediated disorders. One entry per CDR3 protein, called by TCRdb with MiXCR from the 5' RACE reads. The sample comprises some 47,000 distinct CDR3 sequences, approximately 15% of which are singletons, and 3.5% to 4.5% rests with the top ten. Notes on this clonotype: Its antigen remains unidentified.

Study-wide results and limits: The study found no CDR3 amino acid sequences shared by expanded clones across subjects, suggesting private repertoires in all groups. Expansion of TCR clones was greatest in HTLV-1-associated myelopathy and smallest in multiple sclerosis, where it fell below that of healthy controls.

The V gene's germline CDR1 is DFQATT and CDR2 SNEGSKA (reference sequence). V trimming: 3 bases; J trimming: 6 bases; junction bases outside the gene matches: 8. The length of the CDR3 is 15 residues. The unsorted libraries originated from 2 million PBMCs that had been stored at -80 C. The V and J genes are TRBV20-1 and TRBJ1-2; 12 bases align to TRBD1. This clonotype was obtained from a man aged 55 to 70 in good health. Sequences were obtained from PBMCs. The CDR3 spells CSARGPGQGANGYTF. The DNA of the CDR3 is TGCAGTGCTAGGGGGCCGGGACAGGGGGCAAATGGCTACACCTTC.